This T cell receptor (beta chain) was sequenced for a study of T cells after yellow fever vaccination (dated by TCRdb to between 2017 and 2020). The study in broad terms: The SMART-Seq v4 Ultra Low Input RNA kit was used to prepare libraries from fractions with low cell numbers. Two healthy male donors, one aged 18 to 30 and one aged 30 to 40 years, made up the cohort. To track T-cell clones before and after primary and booster YFV17D yellow fever vaccination, bulk TCR alpha and beta repertoires were sequenced longitudinally. Blood samples were taken at several timepoints before and after primary and secondary immunization, and bulk PBMC replicates and cell subsets were isolated.

Synthesis of TCR cDNA relied on 5'RACE template switching, a step that introduced a universal primer site along with unique molecular identifiers. Priming of cDNA synthesis was performed from both the TCR alpha and TCR beta constant segments. Libraries were amplified in two PCR steps, with sample barcodes and sequencing adapters added in the second step. Sequencing of the libraries was done on either Illumina HiSeq 2500 (2x100 bp) or NovaSeq (2x150 bp). The study's own analysis went as follows. Reads were demultiplexed and collapsed into UMI consensus sequences with MIGEC, and V(D)J alignment was performed with MiXCR. Vaccine-responding clonotypes were identified with edgeR using replicate PBMC samples, with FDR below 0.01 and a log2 fold change above 5 up to day 15 being required. Bulk clonotypes were assigned CD4 or CD8 identity according to which sequenced CD4 or CD8 repertoire held them at higher abundance. The public reads were reprocessed in TCRdb via fastp at Q25 and MiXCR, keeping in-frame beta chains. Each record represents a unique CDR3 protein, reported with the most common genes and DNA among its rows. The V and J calls, along with clone size, are taken from TCRdb and not from the paper's own processing. The sample has 500,000 to 650,000 distinct CDR3 sequences on record, roughly a sixth of them singletons. Clones ranked in the top ten supply around 15% of the sample.

Of note for this clonotype: There is no known antigen for this receptor. No quality values exist for individual bases; no much larger clone is one base distant.

CDR1 and CDR2 are read off the germline V gene as SGHVS and FNYEAQ. V lost 2 bases and J lost 5 bases, and the count of bases not matched to a germline gene is 12. The CDR3, cysteine through phenylalanine, is 18 amino acids long. Here the CDR3 DNA is all that survives: 54 bases in frame from base 1. The sample's treatment or condition label is to be understood as: live attenuated yellow fever vaccine strain. At every blood-draw timepoint, two biological replicates of bulk PBMCs were collected. A standard Ficoll-Paque protocol was used to isolate PBMCs from peripheral blood. TriZol was used to extract RNA from bulk PBMCs, CD4 and CD8 fractions, and dextramer-positive and dextramer-negative fractions. Results and caveats for the whole study, not just this receptor: Because only a couple of donors were included in the study, the extent to which the findings can be generalized is limited. The secondary T-cell response was found to be weaker but faster than the primary response, with a peak reached on day 5 rather than on day 15. FACS-sorted repertoires could contain abundant contaminating clonotypes from the bulk population, so computational filtering was required. A small share of clonotypes was detected in both CD4 and CD8 compartments, with the overlap likely arising from convergent recombination. Most clones expanded after primary vaccination (almost 97% of CD4 and 88% of CD8) were re-detected after the booster, suggesting that broad memory maintenance occurred.

Specimen: PBMCs, collected around 5 days after the first yellow fever vaccination. This TCR came from a man between 18 and 29 years old who received the YFV17D yellow fever vaccine. The chain joins TRBV7-6 to TRBJ2-2; 9 of the junction bases match TRBD2. The sequenced DNA: TGTGCCAGCAGCTTACTGGGTACAGCGGGGGGCCGGACCGGGGAGCTGTTTTTT. Its product reads: CASSLLGTAGGRTGELFF.